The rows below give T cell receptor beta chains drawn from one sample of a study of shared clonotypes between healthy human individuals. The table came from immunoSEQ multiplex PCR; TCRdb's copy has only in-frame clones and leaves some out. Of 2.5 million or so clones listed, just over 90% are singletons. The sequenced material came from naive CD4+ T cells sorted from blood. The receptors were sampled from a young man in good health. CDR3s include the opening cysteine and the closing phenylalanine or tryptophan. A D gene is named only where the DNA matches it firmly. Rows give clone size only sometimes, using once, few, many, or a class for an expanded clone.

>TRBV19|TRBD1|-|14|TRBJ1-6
CASMPDRVNSPLHF
TGTGCCAGTATGCCCGACAGGGTAAATTCACCCCTCCACTTT
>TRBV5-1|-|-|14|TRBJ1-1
CASMGGGPNTEAFF
TGCGCCAGCATGGGAGGGGGGCCAAACACTGAAGCTTTCTTT
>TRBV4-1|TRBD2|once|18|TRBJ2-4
CASSQGLAGGRSKNIQYF
TGCGCCAGCAGCCAAGGACTAGCGGGAGGGCGGAGCAAAAACATTCAGTACTTC
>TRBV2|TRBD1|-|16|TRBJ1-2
CASSEAQGVVNYGYTF
TGTGCCAGCAGTGAAGCGCAGGGGGTGGTTAATTATGGCTACACCTTC
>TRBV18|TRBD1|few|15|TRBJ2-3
CASSPTGTATDTQYF
TGTGCCAGCTCACCAACCGGGACAGCCACAGATACGCAGTATTTT
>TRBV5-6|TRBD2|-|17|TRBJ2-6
CASSLGAGEGGANVLTF
TGTGCCAGCAGCTTGGGAGCGGGAGAAGGTGGGGCCAACGTCCTGACTTTC
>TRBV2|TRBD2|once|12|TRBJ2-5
CASSEAREAQYF
TGTGCCAGCAGTGAAGCGCGGGAGGCCCAGTACTTC
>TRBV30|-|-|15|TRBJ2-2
CARKQGIGDTGELFF
TGTGCCCGAAAACAGGGAATAGGGGACACCGGGGAGCTGTTTTTT
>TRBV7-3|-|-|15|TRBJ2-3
CASSFRGSSGDTQYF
TGTGCCAGCAGCTTTCGGGGCAGTAGCGGAGATACGCAGTATTTT
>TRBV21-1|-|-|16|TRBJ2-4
CASSKVTSSPVNIQYF
TGTGCCAGCAGCAAAGTGACAAGTAGCCCCGTGAACATTCAGTACTTC
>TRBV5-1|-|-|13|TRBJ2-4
CASSSMLKGIQYF
TGCGCCAGCAGCTCCATGTTAAAGGGCATTCAGTACTTC
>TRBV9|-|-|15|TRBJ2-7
CASSVGSSKIVEQYF
TGTGCCAGCAGCGTAGGGTCCTCTAAAATTGTCGAGCAGTACTTC
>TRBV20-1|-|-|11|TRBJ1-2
CSATGNYGYTF
TGCAGTGCCACAGGGAACTATGGCTACACCTTC
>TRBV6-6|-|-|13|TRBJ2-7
CASSRLPAYEQYF
TGTGCCAGCAGCCGCTTACCCGCCTACGAGCAGTACTTC
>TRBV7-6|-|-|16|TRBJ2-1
CASSLASSSSYNEQFF
TGTGCCAGCAGCTTAGCCAGCTCAAGCTCCTACAATGAGCAGTTCTTC
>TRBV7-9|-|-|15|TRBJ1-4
CASSRRLENDEKLFF
TGTGCCAGCAGCCGTAGGCTGGAGAATGACGAAAAACTGTTTTTT
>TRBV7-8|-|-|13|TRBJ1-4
CASSPPLGEKLFF
TGTGCCAGCAGCCCGCCCTTAGGCGAAAAACTGTTTTTT
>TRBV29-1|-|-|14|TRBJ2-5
CSVQTVPSLETQYF
TGCAGCGTCCAGACAGTTCCGAGTTTGGAGACCCAGTACTTC
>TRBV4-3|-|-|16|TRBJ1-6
CASSQDRTGTPSPLHF
TGCGCCAGCAGCCAAGACCGAACAGGGACCCCTTCACCCCTCCACTTT
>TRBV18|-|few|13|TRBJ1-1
CASSPRVYTEAFF
TGTGCCAGCTCACCGAGGGTGTACACTGAAGCTTTCTTT
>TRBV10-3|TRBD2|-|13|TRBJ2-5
CATGGAVQETQYF
TGTGCCACGGGGGGGGCGGTCCAAGAGACCCAGTACTTC
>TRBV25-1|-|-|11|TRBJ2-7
CASSVRGEQYF
TGTGCCAGCAGTGTAAGGGGTGAGCAGTACTTC
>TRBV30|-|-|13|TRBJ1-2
CACRGSSNYGYTF
TGTGCCTGCAGGGGATCCTCTAACTATGGCTACACCTTC
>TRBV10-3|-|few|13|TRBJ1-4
CAISGSTNEKLFF
TGTGCCATCAGTGGTTCAACTAATGAAAAACTGTTTTTT
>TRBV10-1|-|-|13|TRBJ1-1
CASSGTRGTEAFF
TGCGCCAGCAGTGGAACCAGGGGAACTGAAGCTTTCTTT
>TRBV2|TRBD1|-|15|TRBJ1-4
CASRGTGGDNEKLFF
TGTGCCAGCAGGGGGACAGGGGGCGATAATGAAAAACTGTTTTTT
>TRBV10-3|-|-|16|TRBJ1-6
CASSYSAVDGNSPLHF
TGTGCCAGCAGTTACTCAGCGGTAGACGGGAATTCACCCCTCCACTTT
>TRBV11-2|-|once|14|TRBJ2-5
CASSLDSWVETQYF
TGTGCCAGCAGCTTAGATAGCTGGGTAGAGACCCAGTACTTC
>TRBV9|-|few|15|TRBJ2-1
CASSVEIALIDEQFF
TGTGCCAGCAGCGTAGAAATAGCCCTTATAGATGAGCAGTTCTTC
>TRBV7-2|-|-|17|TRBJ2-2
CASSLRATGLNTGELFF
TGTGCCAGCAGCTTAAGGGCGACAGGACTTAACACCGGGGAGCTGTTTTTT
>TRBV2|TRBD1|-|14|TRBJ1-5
CASSGETGAQPQHF
TGTGCCAGCAGTGGGGAGACAGGGGCTCAGCCCCAGCATTTT
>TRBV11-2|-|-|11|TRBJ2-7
CASSFPGEQYF
TGTGCCAGCAGCTTCCCAGGCGAGCAGTACTTC
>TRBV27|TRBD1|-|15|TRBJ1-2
CASSFSGTGGIGYTF
TGTGCCAGCAGTTTTTCCGGGACAGGGGGTATTGGCTACACCTTC
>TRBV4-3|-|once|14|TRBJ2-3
CASSFYSVSDTQYF
TGCGCCAGCAGCTTTTACTCGGTATCAGATACGCAGTATTTT
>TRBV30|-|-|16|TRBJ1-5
CAWSVPGRGQNQPQHF
TGTGCCTGGAGTGTACCCGGCAGGGGTCAAAATCAGCCCCAGCATTTT
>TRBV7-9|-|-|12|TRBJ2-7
CASSPQWNEQYF
TGTGCCAGCAGCCCTCAATGGAACGAGCAGTACTTC
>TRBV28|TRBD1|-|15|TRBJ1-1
CASKRGRVVVTEAFF
TGTGCCAGCAAGAGGGGGCGGGTAGTTGTCACTGAAGCTTTCTTT
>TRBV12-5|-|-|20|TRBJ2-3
CASGLVLYPPSEQGKDTQYF
TGTGCTAGTGGTTTGGTACTATACCCTCCCTCCGAGCAAGGGAAAGATACGCAGTATTTT
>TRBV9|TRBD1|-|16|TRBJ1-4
CASSPPSGTGGEKLFF
TGTGCCAGCAGCCCCCCCTCCGGGACAGGGGGTGAAAAACTGTTTTTT
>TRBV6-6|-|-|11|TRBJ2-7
CASRARESDHF
TGTGCCAGCAGGGCCCGGGAGTCGGACCACTTC